This T cell receptor (beta chain) was sequenced for a study of OX40 agonist ivuxolimab in advanced cancers. Study-level background: Dose-escalation patients had hepatocellular carcinoma, melanoma, renal cell or head and neck cancer. Overall study results and limits: More expanded clones were seen, on average, in CD8+ T cells than in CD4+.

TCRdb's copy holds only in-frame clones and misses some; the assay was immunoSEQ multiplex PCR. The sample includes approximately 70,000 clones, roughly 87% seen only once; the top ten take approximately 1.2%. A remark on this clone: Its specificity is unknown.

Looked up from germline, CDR1 is SNHLY and CDR2 is FYNNEI. The V end was cut by 10 bases, the J end by 3 bases, with 17 bases between. There are 14 residues in the CDR3. This material consisted of CD4+ or CD8+ T cells sorted from blood, taken in a trial of the OX40 agonist ivuxolimab. The clonotype originates from an adult with an advanced solid tumor such as melanoma, head and neck, liver or kidney cancer. The chain carries TRBV2 and TRBJ2-3, with a tentative D call TRBD2 (6 bases). The CDR3 region is CATTTGVGTDTQYF. CDR3 DNA sequence: TGTGCCACAACGACGGGAGTGGGTACAGATACGCAGTATTTT. Full variable domain (remainder filled in from reference TRBV2 and TRBJ2-3): EPEVTQTPSHQVTQMGQEVILRCVPISNHLYFYWYRQILGQKVEFLVSFYNNEISEKSEIFDDQFSVERPDGSNFTLKIRSTKLEDSAMYFCATTTGVGTDTQYFGPGTRLTVL.